These T cell receptor beta chains were read from a single sample in a study of T cell repertoires in breast cancer. TCRdb processed the emulsion pairing reads anew with MiXCR; each CDR3 protein has one entry. This table holds nearly 40,000 distinct CDR3 sequences, 45% to 55% found once. The sequenced sample was CD8+ T cells. All receptors derive from a pool of human donors with breast cancer or a healthy control (not recorded which). Both conserved end residues are part of each CDR3. D genes are given only for firm matches. Size is stated for part of the rows, as once, few or many counts, or as a class when the clone is expanded.

J: TRBJ2-1
V: TRBV5-1
D: NA
size: NA
CDR3: CASKGGEQFF
DNA: TGCGCCAGCAAGGGAGGCGAGCAGTTCTTC

J: TRBJ1-1
V: TRBV7-2
D: NA
size: NA
CDR3: CASSPHPGTISIKGAFF
DNA: TGTGCCAGCAGCCCCCATCCCGGGACCATCTCTATAAAAGGAGCTTTCTTT

J: TRBJ2-3
V: TRBV5-1
D: TRBD1
size: NA
CDR3: CASSFTPTQLGRGQDTQYF
DNA: TGCGCCAGCAGCTTCACACCAACACAACTAGGTAGGGGGCAAGATACGCAGTATTTT

J: TRBJ2-7
V: TRBV28
D: NA
size: NA
CDR3: CASRRDGDYEQYF
DNA: TGTGCCAGCAGGCGGGACGGTGACTACGAGCAGTACTTC

J: TRBJ1-1
V: TRBV18
D: TRBD1
size: many
CDR3: CASSGQANTEAFF
DNA: TGTGCCAGCAGCGGACAGGCGAACACTGAAGCTTTCTTT

J: TRBJ2-1
V: TRBV6-6
D: NA
size: NA
CDR3: CTSSYGSRNEQFF
DNA: TGTACCAGCAGTTACGGGTCCCGCAATGAGCAGTTCTTC

J: TRBJ1-2
V: TRBV18
D: TRBD1
size: NA
CDR3: CASSRLVGQGAEGYTF
DNA: TGTGCCAGCTCACGACTGGTTGGACAGGGGGCAGAAGGCTACACCTTC

J: TRBJ2-3
V: TRBV28
D: TRBD2
size: many
CDR3: CASGMLAGFGDTQYF
DNA: TGTGCCAGCGGAATGTTAGCGGGATTCGGAGATACGCAGTATTTT

J: TRBJ2-1
V: TRBV27
D: NA
size: few
CDR3: CASSLIAGNEQFF
DNA: TGTGCCAGCAGTTTAATCGCTGGGAATGAGCAGTTCTTC

J: TRBJ2-2
V: TRBV7-2
D: NA
size: NA
CDR3: CASSLFIGELFF
DNA: TGTGCCAGCAGCTTGTTCATCGGGGAGCTGTTTTTT

J: TRBJ1-5
V: TRBV6-8
D: TRBD1
size: NA
CDR3: CASSYLTRGVGRQPQHF
DNA: TGTGCCAGCAGTTACTTAACCAGGGGGGTAGGACGTCAGCCCCAGCATTTT

J: TRBJ1-1
V: TRBV6-1
D: NA
size: NA
CDR3: CASSLTGTNLNTEAFF
DNA: TGTGCCAGCAGTCTGACAGGTACAAACCTAAACACTGAAGCTTTCTTT

J: TRBJ2-1
V: TRBV18
D: TRBD2
size: NA
CDR3: CASSPPLAGGNEQFF
DNA: TGTGCCAGCTCACCACCATTAGCGGGAGGCAATGAGCAGTTCTTC

J: TRBJ2-1
V: TRBV20-1
D: TRBD2
size: NA
CDR3: CSARRPSGRASEQFF
DNA: TGCAGTGCTAGGCGCCCTAGCGGGAGGGCAAGTGAGCAGTTCTTC

J: TRBJ2-7
V: TRBV27
D: NA
size: NA
CDR3: CASRSGQIYEQYF
DNA: TGTGCCAGCAGGTCCGGCCAGATCTACGAGCAGTACTTC

J: TRBJ1-2
V: TRBV27
D: NA
size: NA
CDR3: CASNLKGSGYTF
DNA: TGTGCCAGCAATTTAAAGGGAAGTGGCTACACCTTC

J: TRBJ2-7
V: TRBV6-1
D: NA
size: many
CDR3: CASSKMDIREQYF
DNA: TGTGCCAGCAGTAAAATGGACATCCGCGAGCAGTACTTC

J: TRBJ2-1
V: TRBV7-2
D: NA
size: few
CDR3: CASSLSGNEQFF
DNA: TGTGCCAGCAGCTTATCAGGGAATGAGCAGTTCTTC

J: TRBJ1-1
V: TRBV7-6
D: NA
size: NA
CDR3: CASSLEPPGTTNTEAFF
DNA: TGTGCCAGCAGCTTAGAACCCCCCGGGACAACGAACACTGAAGCTTTCTTT

J: TRBJ1-1
V: TRBV25-1
D: NA
size: NA
CDR3: CASSSNVRVEAFF
DNA: TGTGCCAGCAGCTCGAATGTCCGGGTTGAAGCTTTCTTT

J: TRBJ1-1
V: TRBV29-1
D: NA
size: few
CDR3: CSVVKSGTEAFF
DNA: TGCAGCGTTGTAAAGTCAGGCACTGAAGCTTTCTTT

J: TRBJ2-5
V: TRBV5-1
D: TRBD1
size: few
CDR3: CASRSTGRETQYF
DNA: TGCGCCAGCAGATCGACAGGGCGAGAGACCCAGTACTTC

J: TRBJ2-4
V: TRBV27
D: NA
size: NA
CDR3: CASSLVPGNIQYF
DNA: TGTGCCAGCAGTTTAGTTCCAGGGAACATTCAGTACTTC

J: TRBJ2-5
V: TRBV12-3/TRBV12-4
D: NA
size: few
CDR3: CASSFWESQETQYF
DNA: TGTGCCAGCAGTTTCTGGGAATCCCAAGAGACCCAGTACTTC

J: TRBJ2-1
V: TRBV7-3
D: TRBD2
size: few
CDR3: CASSLVAGAGGEQFF
DNA: TGTGCCAGCAGCTTAGTAGCGGGTGCCGGGGGTGAGCAGTTCTTC

J: TRBJ1-2
V: TRBV7-2
D: NA
size: NA
CDR3: CASTWGQNYGYTF
DNA: TGTGCCAGCACCTGGGGACAAAACTATGGCTACACCTTC

J: TRBJ1-6
V: TRBV2
D: NA
size: many
CDR3: CASNEGSSYNSPLHF
DNA: TGTGCCAGCAACGAAGGGAGCTCCTATAATTCACCCCTCCACTTT